This TCR beta chain was retrieved from a study of CD8 T cells in Susac syndrome. With random hexamers, roughly 0.45 to 1 ug RNA was reverse transcribed. The TCR beta CDR3 was amplified by immunoSEQ multiplex PCR across 54 Vbeta, 13 Jbeta. TCRdb reanalysed the immunoSEQ multiplex PCR reads using MiXCR and keeps one entry per CDR3 protein. The data show roughly 140,000 distinct CDR3 sequences, with approximately 94% seen just once and 0.21% held by the top ten. Regarding the study as a whole: In its TCR sequencing and HLA analysis, the study acknowledged that the number of individuals was relatively small.

Turning to this clonotype: Its antigen is undetermined.

Looked up from germline, CDR1 is SGHTA and CDR2 is FQGNSA. V gave up 5 bases and J gave up 8 bases, with 18 bases separating them. CDR3 length: 14 residues. Sequencing targeted TCR beta in blood CD8+ and CD4+ T cells. TEMRA cells underwent FACS enrichment and CD8+ and CD4+ T cells underwent negative isolation. The sequence was obtained from a human donor with multiple sclerosis. The sample was CD8+ T cells from PBMCs. The chain recombines TRBV7-2 with TRBJ1-2, with D uncertain. This chain's CDR3 is CASSPRVPDGGYTF. CDR3 coding DNA: TGTGCCAGCAGCCCCCGGGTGCCAGATGGAGGCTACACCTTC.